This TCR beta chain stems from a study of T-cell memory formation after mild COVID-19. Study results and caveats: Contracting CD4+ clones sat mainly in CM and EM; CD8+ in EMRA. The authors left the SARS-CoV-2 specificity of second-wave clones peaking on day 37 unconfirmed. From day 15 to 85, contracting clones were balanced between CD4 and CD8, whereas later expanders leaned toward CD4+.

This clonotype occurred a few times. Its matching antigen is unknown. TCRdb re-analysed the 5' RACE reads in MiXCR, keeping a single row per CDR3 protein. Of 380,000 or so distinct CDR3 sequences in the sample, approximately 13% were seen once. Germline CDR1 is SGHRS and CDR2 is YFSETQ. The CDR3 contains 15 residues. Trimming removed 4 bases from V and 4 bases from J, with 16 bases in between. The sequence derives from a man aged 18 to 29 who had mild COVID-19 (a few samples of this study predate the infection). Cell type and time point are not known. The chain combines TRBV5-1 with TRBJ2-3; D perhaps matches TRBD1 (6 bases). Sequencing used PBMCs or a T cell subset sorted from them (not recorded which). The CDR3 is CASSVQGRSADTQYF. Here the CDR3 DNA reads TGCGCCAGCAGCGTCCAGGGGCGCAGCGCAGATACGCAGTATTTT.